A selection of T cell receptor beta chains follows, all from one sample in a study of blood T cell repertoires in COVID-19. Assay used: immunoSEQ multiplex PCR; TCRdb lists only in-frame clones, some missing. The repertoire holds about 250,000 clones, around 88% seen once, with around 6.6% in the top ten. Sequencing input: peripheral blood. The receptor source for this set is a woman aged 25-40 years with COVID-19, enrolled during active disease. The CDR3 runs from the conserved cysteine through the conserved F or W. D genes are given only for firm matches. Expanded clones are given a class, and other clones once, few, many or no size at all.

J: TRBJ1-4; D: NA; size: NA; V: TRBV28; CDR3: CASEANEKLFF; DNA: TGTGCCAGCGAAGCCAATGAAAAACTGTTTTTT
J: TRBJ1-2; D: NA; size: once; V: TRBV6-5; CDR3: CASRSRYGYTF; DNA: TGTGCCAGCCGCAGCAGGTACGGCTACACCTTC
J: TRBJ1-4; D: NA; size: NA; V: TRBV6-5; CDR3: CASTGDRYGEKLFF; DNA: TGTGCCAGTACCGGAGACAGGTACGGCGAAAAACTGTTTTTT
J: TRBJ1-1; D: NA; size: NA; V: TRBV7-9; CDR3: CASSPTDLGSAFF; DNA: TGTGCCAGCAGCCCAACGGACTTGGGTTCAGCTTTCTTT
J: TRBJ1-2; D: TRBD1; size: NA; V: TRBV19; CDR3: CASSIGADRGRGYTF; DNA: TGTGCCAGTAGTATCGGTGCGGACAGGGGACGTGGCTACACCTTC
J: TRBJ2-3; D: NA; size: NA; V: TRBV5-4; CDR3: CASRFRGGTTDTQYF; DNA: TGTGCCAGCAGGTTTCGAGGGGGAACCACAGATACGCAGTATTTT
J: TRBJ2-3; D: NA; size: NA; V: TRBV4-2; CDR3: CASSQTIASGTDTQYF; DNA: TGTGCCAGCAGCCAAACTATTGCTAGCGGCACAGATACGCAGTATTTT
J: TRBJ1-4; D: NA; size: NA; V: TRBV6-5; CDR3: CASRSSFEAGRQLFF; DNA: TGTGCCAGCAGATCCTCCTTCGAGGCAGGGAGGCAACTGTTTTTT
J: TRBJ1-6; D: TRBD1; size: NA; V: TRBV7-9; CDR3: CASSHTTGGASNSPLHF; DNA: TGTGCCAGCAGCCACACGACAGGGGGCGCGAGTAATTCACCCCTCCACTTT
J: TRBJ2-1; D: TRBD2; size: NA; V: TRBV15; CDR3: CATSACSGTFTCGEQFF; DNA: TGTGCCACCAGCGCCTGTAGCGGGACTTTTACCTGCGGTGAGCAGTTCTTC
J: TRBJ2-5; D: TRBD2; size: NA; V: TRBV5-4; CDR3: CASSLIPSGGVETQYF; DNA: TGTGCCAGCAGCTTGATACCCAGCGGGGGGGTGGAGACCCAGTACTTC
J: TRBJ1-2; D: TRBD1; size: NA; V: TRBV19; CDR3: CASSMTGDYGYTF; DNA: TGTGCCAGTAGTATGACAGGGGACTATGGCTACACCTTC
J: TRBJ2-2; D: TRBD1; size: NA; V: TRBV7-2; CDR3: CASSPTGTENTGELFF; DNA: TGTGCCAGCAGCCCGACCGGGACAGAGAACACCGGGGAGCTGTTTTTT
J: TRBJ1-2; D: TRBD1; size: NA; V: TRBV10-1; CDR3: CASSGDRGNGYTF; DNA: TGCGCCAGCAGTGGAGACAGGGGCAATGGCTACACCTTC
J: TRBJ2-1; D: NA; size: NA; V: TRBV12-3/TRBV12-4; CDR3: CASSPGGPEQFF; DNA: TGTGCCAGCAGCCCAGGGGGGCCGGAGCAGTTCTTC
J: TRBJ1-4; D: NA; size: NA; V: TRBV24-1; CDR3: CATSDPRVTNEKLFF; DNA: TGTGCCACCAGTGACCCCCGGGTAACTAATGAAAAACTGTTTTTT
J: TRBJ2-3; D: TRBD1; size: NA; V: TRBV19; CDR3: CASSTRTGASTDTQYF; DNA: TGTGCCAGTAGTACCCGGACAGGGGCTAGCACAGATACGCAGTATTTT
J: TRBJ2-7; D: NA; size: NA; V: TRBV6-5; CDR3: CASSSGFREQYF; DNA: TGTGCCAGCAGCTCGGGATTTCGCGAGCAGTACTTC
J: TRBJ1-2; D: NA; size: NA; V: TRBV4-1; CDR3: CASSYGQTLYGYTF; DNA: TGCGCCAGCAGCTACGGACAGACTCTTTATGGCTACACCTTC
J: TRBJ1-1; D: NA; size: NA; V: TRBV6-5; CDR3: CASSYSYRDMNTEAFF; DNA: TGTGCCAGCAGTTACTCTTACAGGGATATGAACACTGAAGCTTTCTTT
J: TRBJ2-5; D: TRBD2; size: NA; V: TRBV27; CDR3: CASSPRPGLGGETQYF; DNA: TGTGCCAGCAGCCCAAGACCGGGACTAGGGGGGGAGACCCAGTACTTC
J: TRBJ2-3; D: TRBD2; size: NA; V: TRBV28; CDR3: CASSSSGTSGGADTQYF; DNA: TGTGCCAGCAGTTCCTCCGGGACTAGCGGGGGAGCAGATACGCAGTATTTT
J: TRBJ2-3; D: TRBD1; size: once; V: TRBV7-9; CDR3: CASSPGQRITDTQYF; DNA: TGTGCCAGCAGCCCGGGACAGCGTATCACAGATACGCAGTATTTT
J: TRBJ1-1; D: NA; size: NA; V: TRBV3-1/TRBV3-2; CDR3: CASSSHRVLSNTEAFF; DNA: TGTGCCAGCAGCTCGCACAGGGTGTTGTCGAACACTGAAGCTTTCTTT
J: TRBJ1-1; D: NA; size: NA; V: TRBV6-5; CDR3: CASRGNTEAFF; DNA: TGTGCCAGCCGAGGGAACACTGAAGCTTTCTTT
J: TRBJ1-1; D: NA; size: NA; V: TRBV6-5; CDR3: CASRASGTEAFF; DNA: TGTGCCAGCAGAGCCTCGGGGACTGAAGCTTTCTTT
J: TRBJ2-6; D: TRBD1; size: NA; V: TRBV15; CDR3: CATSRVWDRGFSGANVLTF; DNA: TGTGCCACCAGCAGAGTTTGGGACAGGGGTTTTTCTGGGGCCAACGTCCTGACTTTC
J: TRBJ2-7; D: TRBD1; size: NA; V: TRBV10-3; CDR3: CAISELGQGESYEQYF; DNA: TGTGCCATCAGTGAACTCGGACAGGGAGAGTCCTACGAGCAGTACTTC
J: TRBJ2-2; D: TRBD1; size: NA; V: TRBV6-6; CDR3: CASSSSTGGSGELFF; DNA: TGTGCCAGCAGTTCCTCGACAGGGGGCTCCGGGGAGCTGTTTTTT
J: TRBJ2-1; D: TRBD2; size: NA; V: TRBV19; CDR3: CASGISGSSYNEQFF; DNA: TGTGCCAGTGGGATCAGCGGGAGCTCCTACAATGAGCAGTTCTTC
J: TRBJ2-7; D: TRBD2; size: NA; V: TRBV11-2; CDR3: CASSTGGVPYEQYF; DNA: TGTGCCAGCAGCACGGGGGGGGTCCCCTACGAGCAGTACTTC
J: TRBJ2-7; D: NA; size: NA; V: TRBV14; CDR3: CASSQKRSGEQYF; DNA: TGTGCCAGCAGCCAAAAGCGATCCGGCGAGCAGTACTTC
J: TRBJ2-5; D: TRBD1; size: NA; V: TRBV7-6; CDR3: CASSLDGGTGLETQYF; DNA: TGTGCCAGCAGCTTAGACGGAGGGACAGGTTTAGAGACCCAGTACTTC
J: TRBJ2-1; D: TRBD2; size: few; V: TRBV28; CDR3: CASSLRTSRYNEQFF; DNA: TGTGCCAGCAGTCTAAGGACTAGCCGATACAATGAGCAGTTCTTC
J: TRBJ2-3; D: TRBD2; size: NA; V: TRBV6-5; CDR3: CASSRSGVGTDTQYF; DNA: TGTGCCAGCAGCCGTAGCGGGGTCGGAACAGATACGCAGTATTTT
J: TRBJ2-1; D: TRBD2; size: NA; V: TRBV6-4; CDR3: CASSDSGLARDEQFF; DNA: TGTGCCAGCAGTGACTCCGGACTAGCGAGGGATGAGCAGTTCTTC
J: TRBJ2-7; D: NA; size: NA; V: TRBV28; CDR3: CASSLSFGQGAYF; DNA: NA
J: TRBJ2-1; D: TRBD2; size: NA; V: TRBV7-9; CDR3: CASSHTSVSHHEQFF; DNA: TGTGCCAGCAGCCATACTAGCGTTTCCCACCATGAGCAGTTCTTC
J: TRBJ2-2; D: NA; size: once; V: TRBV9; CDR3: CASSVALAARELFF; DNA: TGTGCCAGCAGCGTAGCGCTTGCGGCAAGGGAGCTGTTTTTT
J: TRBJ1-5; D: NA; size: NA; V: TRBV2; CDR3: CASSELRRGNQPQHF; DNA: TGTGCCAGCAGTGAATTGCGCAGGGGTAATCAGCCCCAGCATTTT
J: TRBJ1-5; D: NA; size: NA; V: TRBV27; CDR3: CASNTGINSNQPQHF; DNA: TGTGCCAGCAACACGGGGATCAATAGCAATCAGCCCCAGCATTTT
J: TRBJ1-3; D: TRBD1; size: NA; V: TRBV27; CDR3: CASSSTGGPGNTIYF; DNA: TGTGCCAGCAGTTCGACAGGGGGCCCTGGAAACACCATATATTTT
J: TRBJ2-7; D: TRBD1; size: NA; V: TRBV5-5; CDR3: CASSLAQGIGYEQYF; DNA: TGTGCCAGCAGCTTAGCACAGGGGATAGGCTACGAGCAGTACTTC
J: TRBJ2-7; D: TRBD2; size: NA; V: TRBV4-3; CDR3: CASSQAGGTYEQYF; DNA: TGCGCCAGCAGCCAAGCGGGGGGAACCTACGAGCAGTACTTC
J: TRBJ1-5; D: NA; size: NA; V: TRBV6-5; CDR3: CASSLSGNQPQHF; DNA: TGTGCCAGCAGTTTGTCAGGGAATCAGCCCCAGCATTTT
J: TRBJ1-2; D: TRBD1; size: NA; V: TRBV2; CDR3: CASTLRTGGIGYTF; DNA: TGTGCCAGCACCTTACGGACAGGGGGAATAGGCTACACCTTC
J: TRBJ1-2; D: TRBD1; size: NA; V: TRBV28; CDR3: CASSRGQGARYGYTF; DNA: TGTGCCAGCAGCCGAGGACAGGGGGCGCGTTATGGCTACACCTTC
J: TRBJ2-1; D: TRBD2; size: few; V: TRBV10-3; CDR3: CAISTGTSRQFF; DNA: TGTGCCATCAGCACCGGGACTAGCCGACAGTTCTTC
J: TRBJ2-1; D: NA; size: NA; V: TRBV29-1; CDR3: CSVRAGAVYNEQFF; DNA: TGCAGCGTGAGGGCGGGGGCCGTCTACAATGAGCAGTTCTTC
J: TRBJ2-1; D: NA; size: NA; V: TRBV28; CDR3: CASSLYGSTSVAHEQFF; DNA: TGTGCCAGCAGTTTATACGGGTCGACTTCAGTCGCACATGAGCAGTTCTTC
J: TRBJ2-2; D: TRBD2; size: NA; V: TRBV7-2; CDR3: CASSLWGGGTGELFF; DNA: TGTGCCAGCAGCCTATGGGGCGGGGGAACCGGGGAGCTGTTTTTT
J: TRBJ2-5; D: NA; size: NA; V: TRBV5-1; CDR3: CASSLGSGQTYQETQYF; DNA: TGCGCCAGCAGCTTGGGGTCTGGACAAACCTACCAAGAGACCCAGTACTTC
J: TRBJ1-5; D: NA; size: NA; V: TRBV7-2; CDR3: CASSFGLLNQPQHF; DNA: TGTGCCAGCAGCTTCGGACTGTTAAATCAGCCCCAGCATTTT
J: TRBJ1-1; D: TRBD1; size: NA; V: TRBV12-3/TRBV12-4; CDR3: CASRYGQGTEAFF; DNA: TGTGCCAGCAGGTATGGACAGGGCACTGAAGCTTTCTTT